The text below deals with one T cell receptor (beta chain). Its antigen is still unknown. No base quality information exists; no much larger clone differs at one position. This specimen belongs to a study of blood T cell repertoires in COVID-19 (dated by TCRdb to about 2020). At the level of the whole study: The collaborator samples originated in the United States, Italy and Spain and spanned the acute and convalescent phases of COVID-19. The material from the prospective study consisted of cDNA or gDNA derived from T cells, B-cell-depleted T cells, or PBMCs. Subjects who had been exposed to COVID-19, were actively infected with it, or had recovered from it provided the deeply sampled blood TCRbeta repertoires that made up the dataset. The repertoires were released in a freely available public database meant as a resource for research on the immune response to SARS-CoV-2. Samples were obtained from the ongoing ImmuneRACE study (first 160 participants) and from some 1,300 subjects provided by 6 global collaborators. A de-identified subject ID, COVID-19 status, age in years and sex were almost always included in the sample metadata. Where available, HLA class I and class II types were obtained from metadata supplied by the sample provider rather than from assay-based typing.

Including cysteine and phenylalanine, the CDR3 has 14 amino acids. The retained sequence is limited to the CDR3, 42 bases, with the frame set at the first base. CDR1 and CDR2, looked up from the germline V gene, are SNHLY and FYNNEI. V lost 11 bases and J lost 0 bases; the stretch between them is 13 bases long. What the study reported, not specific to this receptor: How much clinical and demographic metadata was included differed by source and by participant, and the metadata was provided uncurated.

The immunoSEQ Assay, a bias-controlled multiplex PCR, was used to amplify TCRbeta CDR3 regions from genomic DNA. In the authors' own workflow: Nucleated cell counts per sample were estimated from amplification of reference gene primers within the assay. To quantify the absolute abundance of each unique TCRbeta CDR3 rearrangement, sequence reads were collapsed and filtered. For each sample, productive Simpson clonality was calculated by taking the square root of Simpson's diversity index across productive rearrangements. This immuneACCESS table, as held by TCRdb, lists in-frame sequences with V and J called but not all clones. Of the missing ones, under half trace to an unresolved V gene in checked studies; the others have no known cause. The DNA gave D and trimming, while V, J and clone size come from that table. The sample yields approximately 180,000 clones; about 79% were counted once. The ten largest clones add up to 15% of the sample.

Participants in the prospective study were enrolled through a virtual design, were aged about 18 to 90 years, and lived in 24 United States geographic areas. Cohort assignment in the prospective study relied on participant-reported clinical history from a screening survey and a study questionnaire. For ImmuneRACE Cohort 3, a participant was defined as recovered based on two consecutive negative NP/OP PCR tests, clearance by a healthcare professional, or resolution of symptoms. Each participant in the prospective study had whole blood, serum and a nasopharyngeal or oropharyngeal swab collected by mobile phlebotomists. Additional blood draws and questionnaires over an approximately 2-month period could optionally be provided by prospective study participants. Before DNA extraction, prospective study blood samples were shipped either frozen or at room temperature.

The TCR originated in a man aged 45 to 65 who had recovered from COVID-19. The sequenced material came from PBMCs or T cells enriched from blood (not recorded which). The rearranged chain carries TRBV2 and TRBJ2-2, and TRBD2 may be the D gene, going by 5 matching bases. The CDR3 reads CAGKTIANTGELFF. The sequence in DNA is TGTGCCGGAAAGACTATCGCGAACACCGGGGAGCTGTTTTTT.